This T cell receptor (beta chain) originates from a study of regulatory T cells in long-lasting Graves disease. In its sample, this clonotype was seen many times. The time point is: persistent/refractory GD, antithyroid drugs over 5 years with positive TRAb. From RNA extracted from PBMCs, the TCR library was made. This CDR3 is 13 amino acids long. The V gene's germline CDR1 is LNHDA and CDR2 SQIVND (reference sequence). Trimming removed 9 bases from V and 2 bases from J, with 14 bases in between. To make TCR beta libraries, researchers used iRepertoire HTBI primers and Arm-PCR of CDR3 regions. Using its own MiXCR run on the multiplex PCR reads, TCRdb lists one record per CDR3 protein. This table holds around 450,000 distinct CDR3 sequences, roughly 21% found once.

The chain combines TRBV19 with TRBJ2-7; D might be TRBD1 (6 bases). The source material was peripheral blood mononuclear cells (PBMCs), sampled when the disease was refractory, from a patient treated with antithyroid drugs. The receptor's source is a female donor with Graves disease. The CDR3 is CASSPRDTYEQYF. Here the CDR3 DNA reads TGTGCCAGCAGCCCTAGGGACACCTACGAGCAGTACTTC.